One sample yielded the 23 T cell receptor beta chains listed below, sequenced in a study of identical twins. TCRdb called the 5' RACE reads again in MiXCR, with one record for every CDR3 protein. The sample carries around 140,000 distinct CDR3 sequences, under 4.5% recorded once. The sample comprised memory T cells sorted from blood. These receptors were collected from a man between 18 and 29 years old in good health.

Ten or more counts support this clonotype. CDR3 nucleotide sequence: TGTGCCACCAGTGACGCCGGGACAGCGGATCAGCCCCAGCATTTT. Residues: CATSDAGTADQPQHF. The chain uses TRBV24-1 and TRBJ1-5; 7 bases are shared with TRBD1. The CDR3 has 15 residues. Trimming removed 4 bases from V and 5 bases from J; junction bases left unmatched: 7. Germline CDR1 KGHDR, CDR2 SFDVKD.

This clonotype was seen more than once but under ten times. The chain combines TRBV6-1 with TRBJ2-1; D gene ambiguous. Between the trimmed V and J ends, which lost 8 bases and 3 bases, there was a span of 11 bases. Germline V gene lookup returns CDR1 MNHNS and CDR2 SASEGT. The CDR3 extends over 13 amino acids. CDR3 loop: CASGSSVYNEQFF. The CDR3 nucleotides are TGTGCCAGCGGATCATCGGTCTACAATGAGCAGTTCTTC.

This clonotype was observed many times. The CDR3 nucleotides read TGTGCCAGCTCTTCGGACAGGGGTTTTACTGAAGCTTTCTTT. Encoded protein: CASSSDRGFTEAFF. The chain uses TRBV25-1 and TRBJ1-1; TRBD1 matches at 9 bases. Germline loops: CDR1 MGHDK, CDR2 SYGVNS. This CDR3 is 14 amino acids long. After removal of 8 bases from V and 5 bases from J, the junction contained 9 bases not matched to a gene.

This clonotype was detected many times. This sequence joins TRBV4-2 and TRBJ2-3; no firm D call. Germline CDR1 is LGHNA and CDR2 is YNFKEQ. This CDR3 is 14 amino acids long. V lost 2 bases to trimming and J lost 2 bases, with 8 bases between them. CDR3 nucleotide sequence: TGTGCCAGCAGCCAACAACTAAACACAGATACGCAGTATTTT. The encoded protein is CASSQQLNTDTQYF.

The table lists this clonotype with many counts. This chain joins TRBV5-1 and TRBJ2-1, with D unresolved. Germline values: CDR1 SGHRS, CDR2 YFSETQ. The V end lost 4 bases, the J end lost 7 bases, and 12 bases lay between the germline ends. This CDR3 comprises 13 residues. The CDR3 reads CASSTPLMNEQFF. Here the CDR3 DNA reads TGCGCCAGCAGCACCCCTCTTATGAATGAGCAGTTCTTC.

This clonotype was seen many times. The V call is TRBV5-4, the J call TRBJ2-3; 8 nucleotides agree with TRBD1. The trim removed 0 bases at V and 5 bases at J, leaving 11 bases unmatched. The CDR3 runs to 17 residues. The germline gives CDR1 SGHNT, CDR2 YYREEE (reference sequence). The CDR3 sequence is CASSLVTGTGLGDTQYF. The CDR3 DNA reads TGTGCCAGCAGCTTGGTGACCGGGACAGGCCTTGGAGATACGCAGTATTTT.

This clonotype was seen ten or more times. V is TRBV29-1 and J is TRBJ2-2; D unclear. The V and J ends lost 3 bases and 4 bases respectively, with 12 bases between them. This CDR3 spans 14 amino acids. Germline V gives CDR1 SQVTM, CDR2 ANQGSEA. CDR3 sequence (DNA): TGCAGCGTTGACTCGAAAGGTAGCACCGGGGAGCTGTTTTTT. Residues: CSVDSKGSTGELFF.

This clonotype was counted only a few times. CDR3 sequence: CASGGPTLTEAFF. CDR3 bases: TGTGCTAGTGGGGGCCCGACCCTCACTGAAGCTTTCTTT. This rearrangement joins TRBV7-2 to TRBJ1-1; D perhaps matches TRBD1 (6 bases). Germline V gene data show CDR1 as SGHTA and CDR2 as FQGNSA. This CDR3 contains 13 residues.

This clonotype was seen ten or more times. The chain carries TRBV10-3 and TRBJ2-5, with TRBD2 matching over 7 bases. CDR3 length: 13 amino acids. Germline loops: CDR1 ENHRY, CDR2 SYGVKD. V dropped 6 bases and J dropped 5; count of bases not matched to a gene: 6. CDR3 sequence: CAIRAGVGETQYF. As DNA, the CDR3 is TGTGCCATCAGGGCGGGAGTAGGGGAGACCCAGTACTTC.

This clonotype has a count of ten or more. The V and J genes are TRBV3-1 and TRBJ2-1; possibly TRBD2 for D (7 bases). This CDR3 has 15 residues. Per germline, CDR1 LGHDT and CDR2 YNNKEL (reference sequence). V lost 4 bases and J lost 2, with 12 bases in between. CDR3 amino acids: CASSLGGGTYNEQFF. CDR3 coding DNA: TGTGCCAGCAGCCTAGGGGGGGGAACCTACAATGAGCAGTTCTTC.

This clonotype has ten or more counts. The chain carries TRBV7-2 and TRBJ1-5; perhaps TRBD1 as D (6 bases). The CDR3 covers 13 residues. V was trimmed by 5 bases and J by 7 bases, leaving 12 bases between them. CDR1 and CDR2 from the germline V gene are SGHTA and FQGNSA. CDR3 sequence reads: CASSRDKGQPQHF. Here the CDR3 DNA reads TGTGCCAGCAGCCGGGACAAGGGACAGCCCCAGCATTTT.

This clonotype was seen repeatedly, ten times or more. The chain links TRBV29-1 to TRBJ2-1; no reliable D call. The ends were cut back, 6 bases at V and 8 bases at J, with 11 bases in the middle. CDR3 length: 11 residues. From germline, CDR1 is SQVTM and CDR2 ANQGSEA. CDR3 protein: CSVGPYDEQFF. CDR3 DNA: TGCAGCGTCGGGCCGTACGATGAGCAGTTCTTC.

In this sample, this clonotype turned up many times. The V and J genes are TRBV4-1 and TRBJ2-1, with 13 bases that match TRBD2. J gave up 4 bases and V 0 bases, and 0 bases lay outside the gene matches. Germline CDR1 is MGHRA and CDR2 is YSYEKL. The length of the CDR3 is 16 residues. The chain's CDR3 is CASSQELAGGYNEQFF. CDR3 coding DNA: TGCGCCAGCAGCCAAGAACTAGCGGGAGGGTACAATGAGCAGTTCTTC.

This clonotype was detected many times. The chain is built from TRBV6-2 or TRBV6-3 and TRBJ2-1; D might be TRBD2 (6 bases). V was cut by 5 bases and J by 10 bases, with 12 bases left in between. This CDR3 region has 12 residues. Germline loops: CDR1 MNHEY, CDR2 SVGEGT. The CDR3 loop is CASSLEDYEQFF. The CDR3 region has the DNA TGTGCCAGCAGTCTCGAGGACTACGAGCAGTTCTTC.

This clonotype showed up just a few times. The V call is TRBV10-3, the J call TRBJ2-1; TRBD2 matches 12 bases. CDR3 length: 14 amino acids. V gave up 8 bases and J gave up 7 bases; unmatched junction bases: 6. CDR1 and CDR2 from the germline V gene are ENHRY and SYGVKD. This CDR3 reads CAIDGLAGSNEQFF. CDR3 bases: TGTGCCATCGACGGACTAGCGGGAAGTAATGAGCAGTTCTTC.

In its sample, this clonotype was seen many times. The chain has TRBV5-5 and TRBJ2-5, with D maybe TRBD2 (5 bases). V lost 1 base and J 8 bases, leaving 15 bases between the germline ends. CDR1 and CDR2 from the germline V gene are SGHKS and YYEKEE (reference sequence). This CDR3 comprises 14 residues. CDR3 DNA: TGTGCCAGCAGCTTGACGGGAAGCGGAGGCACCCAGTACTTC. It specifies CASSLTGSGGTQYF.

This clonotype has ten or more counts. The V gene is TRBV11-2, the J gene TRBJ2-7; a possible D gene is TRBD2 (5 bases). This CDR3 is 13 amino acids long. V shed 6 bases and J shed 0 bases, with 9 bases lying between them. CDR1 is SGHAT, CDR2 FQNNGV, per germline. The CDR3 bases are TGTGCCAGCAGATCCGGACTCTCCTACGAGCAGTACGTC. This translates into CASRSGLSYEQYV.

This clonotype occurred many times. The chain has TRBV20-1 and TRBJ2-7, with 7 nucleotides matching TRBD1. The CDR3 covers 14 residues. The V segment lost 2 bases and the J segment 3 bases; nucleotides outside the gene matches: 7. CDR1 is DFQATT, CDR2 SNEGSKA, per germline (reference sequence). CDR3 nucleotide sequence: TGCAGTGCTAGACCCGGACAGGAGATCTACGAGCAGTACTTC. It codes for CSARPGQEIYEQYF.

The V gene is TRBV7-2, the J gene TRBJ2-7, with D perhaps assigned TRBD1 or TRBD2 (6 bases each). There are 12 residues in the CDR3. Germline V CDR1 and CDR2: SGHTA, FQGNSA. V was cut by 3 bases and J by 7 bases, with 10 bases left in between. The CDR3 coding sequence is TGTGCCAGCAGCTTCGGAGGGGGGGAGCAGTACTTC. Protein sequence: CASSFGGGEQYF.

This clonotype was detected many times. The rearrangement uses TRBV12-3 or TRBV12-4 and TRBJ1-2; D perhaps matches TRBD1 (5 bases). Trimming pared 5 bases from V and 0 bases from J, leaving 13 bases between. The CDR3 covers 15 residues. CDR3 protein: CASSPSGDPNYGYTF. The CDR3 DNA reads TGTGCCAGCAGTCCCTCCGGGGACCCTAACTATGGCTACACCTTC.

The J gene is TRBJ2-1, the V gene TRBV2; tentative D call: TRBD2 (6 bases). V was clipped by 8 bases and J by 2 bases, with 13 bases between them. Germline CDR1 is SNHLY and CDR2 is FYNNEI. CDR3 length: 14 amino acids. CDR3 coding DNA: TGTGCCAGCTACCGGGACTCCCCCTACAATGAGCAGTTCTTC. It yields the protein CASYRDSPYNEQFF.

This clonotype was observed at least ten times. This sequence joins TRBV10-3 and TRBJ2-6, with 7 bases matching TRBD2. The CDR3 spans 19 residues. Trimming took 3 bases from V and 0 from J; bases not matched to a gene: 11. From germline, CDR1 is ENHRY and CDR2 SYGVKD. The CDR3 protein is CAISDRWAGAPSGANVLTF. CDR3 sequence (DNA): TGTGCCATCAGTGATCGGTGGGCGGGAGCCCCCTCTGGGGCCAACGTCCTGACTTTC.

This clonotype appeared many times. J is TRBJ1-1 and V is TRBV7-2; the match to TRBD1 covers 9 bases. The germline V gene has CDR1 SGHTA and CDR2 FQGNSA. The CDR3 has 17 amino acids. The J segment lost 0 bases and the V segment lost 5 bases, leaving 10 bases of the junction unmatched. The CDR3 region is CASSIKGQGFMNTEAFF. CDR3 coding DNA: TGTGCCAGCAGCATCAAGGGACAGGGTTTCATGAACACTGAAGCTTTCTTT.